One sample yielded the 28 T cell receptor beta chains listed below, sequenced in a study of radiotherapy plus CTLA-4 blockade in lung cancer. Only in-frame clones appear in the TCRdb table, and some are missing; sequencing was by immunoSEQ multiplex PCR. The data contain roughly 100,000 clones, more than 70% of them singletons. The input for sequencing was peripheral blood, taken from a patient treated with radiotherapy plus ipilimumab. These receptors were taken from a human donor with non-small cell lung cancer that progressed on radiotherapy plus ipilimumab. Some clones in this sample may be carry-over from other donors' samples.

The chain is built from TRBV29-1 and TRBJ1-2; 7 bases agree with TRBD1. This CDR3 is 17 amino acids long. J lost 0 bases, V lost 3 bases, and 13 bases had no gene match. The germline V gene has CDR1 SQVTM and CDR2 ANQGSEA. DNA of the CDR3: TGCAGCGTTGATGAAGGGGGCGCTATGGAAGCTAACTATGGCTACACCTTC. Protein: CSVDEGGAMEANYGYTF.

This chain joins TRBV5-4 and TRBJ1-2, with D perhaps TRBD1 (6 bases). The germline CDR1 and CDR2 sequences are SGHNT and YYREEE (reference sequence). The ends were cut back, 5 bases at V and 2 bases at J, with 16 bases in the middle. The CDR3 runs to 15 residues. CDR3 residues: CASSSQQTGNYGYTF. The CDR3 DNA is TGTGCCAGCAGTTCCCAACAAACAGGGAACTATGGCTACACCTTC.

For the CDR3, the DNA is TGTGCCAGCAGCCAACAGGGTCAAGAGACCCAGTACTTC. Translated, it gives CASSQQGQETQYF. This chain connects TRBV4-2 to TRBJ2-5, with D tentatively TRBD1 (5 bases). The ends were cut back, 2 bases at V and 2 bases at J, with 6 bases in the middle. The germline CDR1 and CDR2 sequences are LGHNA and YNFKEQ. This CDR3 is built from 13 residues.

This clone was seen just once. The CDR3 bases are TGTGCCAGCAGTGAATGGGGGCAAAATACGCAGTATTTT. Translating gives CASSEWGQNTQYF. The rearrangement uses TRBV2 and TRBJ2-3; a weak D match, TRBD1 (6 bases). Germline V CDR1 and CDR2: SNHLY, FYNNEI. The germline V and J ends were trimmed by 2 bases and 7 bases, with 10 bases remaining between them. The CDR3 consists of 13 residues. The variable domain in full, completed from reference TRBV2 and TRBJ2-3, reads EPEVTQTPSHQVTQMGQEVILRCVPISNHLYFYWYRQILGQKVEFLVSFYNNEISEKSEIFDDQFSVERPDGSNFTLKIRSTKLEDSAMYFCASSEWGQNTQYFGPGTRLTVL.

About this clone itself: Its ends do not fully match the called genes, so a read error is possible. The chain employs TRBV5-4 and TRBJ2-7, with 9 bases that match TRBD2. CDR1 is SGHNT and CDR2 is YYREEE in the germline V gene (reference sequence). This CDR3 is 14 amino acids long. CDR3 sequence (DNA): TGTGCCAGCAGCATAGACAGGGAGGCGGGAGGGCATGACTTC. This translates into CASSIDREAGGHDF.

CDR3 sequence: CSVERAGNIGYTF. CDR3 nucleotides: TGCAGCGTTGAAAGGGCAGGGAATATTGGCTACACCTTC. The V call is TRBV29-1, the J call TRBJ1-2, with D possibly TRBD1 on 5 matching bases. Trimming left V 2 bases short and J 7 bases short, with 14 bases between. Germline assignment: CDR1 SQVTM and CDR2 ANQGSEA. The CDR3 runs to 13 residues.

The CDR3 region has the DNA TGTGCCATCAGTGAGGGAAGGGGCACTGAAGCTTTCTTT. Encoded protein: CAISEGRGTEAFF. J is TRBJ1-1 and V is TRBV10-3; the D gene is possibly TRBD1 (5 bases). V gave up 2 bases and J gave up 4 bases, with 8 bases separating them. The CDR3 is 13 amino acids. The germline V gene has CDR1 ENHRY and CDR2 SYGVKD.

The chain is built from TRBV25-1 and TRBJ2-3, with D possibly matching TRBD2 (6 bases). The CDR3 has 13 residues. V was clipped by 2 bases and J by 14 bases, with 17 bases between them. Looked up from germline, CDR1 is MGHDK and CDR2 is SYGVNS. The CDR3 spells CASSESVGLRGYF. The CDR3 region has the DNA TGTGCCAGCAGTGAAAGTGTGGGACTTCGTGGGTATTTT.

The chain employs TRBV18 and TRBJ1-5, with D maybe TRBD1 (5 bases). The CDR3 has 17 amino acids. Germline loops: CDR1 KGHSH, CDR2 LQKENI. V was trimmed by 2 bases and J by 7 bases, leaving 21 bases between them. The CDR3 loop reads CASSPTVTTAGGQPQHF. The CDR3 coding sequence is TGTGCCAGCTCACCAACCGTCACGACAGCCGGAGGGCAGCCCCAGCATTTT.

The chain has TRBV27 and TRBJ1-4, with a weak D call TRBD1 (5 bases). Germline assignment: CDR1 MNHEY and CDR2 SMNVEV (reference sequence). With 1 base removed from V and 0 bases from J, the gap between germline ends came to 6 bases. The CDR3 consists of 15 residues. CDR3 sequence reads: CASSLWGATNEKLFF. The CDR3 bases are TGTGCCAGCAGTTTATGGGGGGCAACTAATGAAAAACTGTTTTTT.

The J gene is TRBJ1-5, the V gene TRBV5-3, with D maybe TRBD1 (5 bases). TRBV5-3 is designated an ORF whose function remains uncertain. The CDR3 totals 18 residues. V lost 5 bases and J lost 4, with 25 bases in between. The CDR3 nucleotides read TGTGCCAGAAGTGCTGGGTGGGGGTCAAGGCGGGCAAATCAGCCCCAGCATTTT. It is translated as CARSAGWGSRRANQPQHF.

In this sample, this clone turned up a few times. CDR3 region: CASSGLAALSTDTQYF. CDR3 DNA sequence: TGTGCCAGCAGCGGTCTAGCGGCCCTGAGCACAGATACGCAGTATTTT. The V gene is TRBV7-2, the J gene TRBJ2-3, with 7 positions matching TRBD2. Germline CDR1 SGHTA, CDR2 FQGNSA. The CDR3 is 16 residues long. V shed 5 bases, J shed 0 bases, and the junction held 8 bases outside the gene matches.

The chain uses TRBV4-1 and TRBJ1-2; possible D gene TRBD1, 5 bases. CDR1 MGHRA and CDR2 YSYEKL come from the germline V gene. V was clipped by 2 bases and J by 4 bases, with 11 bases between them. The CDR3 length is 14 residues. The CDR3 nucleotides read TGCGCCAGCAGCCAACAGGGATCATTCTATGGCTACACCTTC. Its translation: CASSQQGSFYGYTF.

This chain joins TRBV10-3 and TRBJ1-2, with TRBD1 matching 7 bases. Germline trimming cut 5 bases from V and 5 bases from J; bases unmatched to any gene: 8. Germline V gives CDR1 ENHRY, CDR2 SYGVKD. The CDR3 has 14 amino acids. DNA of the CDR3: TGTGCCATCAGTACAGAACTGACAGGGTATGGCTACACCTTC. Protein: CAISTELTGYGYTF.

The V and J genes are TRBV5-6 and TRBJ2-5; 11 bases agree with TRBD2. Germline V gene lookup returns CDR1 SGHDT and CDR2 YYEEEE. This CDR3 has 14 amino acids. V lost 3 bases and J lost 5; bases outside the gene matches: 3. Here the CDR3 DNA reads TGTGCCAGCAGCTACACTAGCGGGGGTGAGACCCAGTACTTC. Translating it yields CASSYTSGGETQYF.

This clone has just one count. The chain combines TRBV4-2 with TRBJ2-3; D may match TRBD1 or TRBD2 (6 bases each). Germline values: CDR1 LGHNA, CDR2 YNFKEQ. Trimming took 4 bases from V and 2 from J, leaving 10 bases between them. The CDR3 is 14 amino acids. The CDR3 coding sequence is TGTGCCAGCAGCCCGCGGGACACCACAGATACGCAGTATTTT. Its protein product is CASSPRDTTDTQYF.

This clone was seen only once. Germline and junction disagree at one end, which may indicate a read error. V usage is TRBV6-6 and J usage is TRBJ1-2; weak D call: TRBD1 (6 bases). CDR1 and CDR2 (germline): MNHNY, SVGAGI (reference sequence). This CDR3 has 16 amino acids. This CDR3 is CASSSRGGQGLYGYAF. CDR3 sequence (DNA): TGTGCCAGCAGTTCTCGCGGGGGACAAGGGCTTTATGGCTACGCCTTC.

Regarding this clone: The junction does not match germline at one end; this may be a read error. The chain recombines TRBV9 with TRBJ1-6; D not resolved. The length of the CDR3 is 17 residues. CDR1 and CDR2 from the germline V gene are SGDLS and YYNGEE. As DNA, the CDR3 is TGTGCCGGCAGCGTAGGGCCGGGCAGAACTTATAATTCACCCCTCCACTTT. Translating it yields CAGSVGPGRTYNSPLHF.

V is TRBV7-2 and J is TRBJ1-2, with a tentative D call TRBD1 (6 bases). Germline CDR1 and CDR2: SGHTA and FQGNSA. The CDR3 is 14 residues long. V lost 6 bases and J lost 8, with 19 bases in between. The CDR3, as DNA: TGTGCCAGCAGGAAACCTGCGGCAGGGGCCGGCTACACCTTC. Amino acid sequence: CASRKPAAGAGYTF.

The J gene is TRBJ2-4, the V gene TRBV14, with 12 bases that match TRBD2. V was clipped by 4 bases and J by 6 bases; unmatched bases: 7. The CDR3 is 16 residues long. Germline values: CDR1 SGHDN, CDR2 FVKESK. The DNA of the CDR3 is TGTGCCAGCAGCCTACTAGCGGGGGGTACGGGAAACATTCAGTACTTC. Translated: CASSLLAGGTGNIQYF.

The CDR3 DNA is TGCGCCAGCAGCCAGCGTGCAGGGGACTACGAGCAGTACTTC. As protein: CASSQRAGDYEQYF. The chain has TRBV4-3 and TRBJ2-7, with D perhaps TRBD1 (6 bases). The CDR3 contains 14 residues. Trimming left V 3 bases short and J 3 bases short, with 12 bases between. Germline V CDR1 and CDR2: LGHNA, YSLEER.

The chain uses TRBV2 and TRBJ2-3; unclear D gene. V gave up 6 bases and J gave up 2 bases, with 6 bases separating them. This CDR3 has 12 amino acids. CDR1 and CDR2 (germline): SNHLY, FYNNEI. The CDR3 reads CASRTDTDTQYF. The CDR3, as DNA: TGTGCCAGCAGGACCGACACAGATACGCAGTATTTT.

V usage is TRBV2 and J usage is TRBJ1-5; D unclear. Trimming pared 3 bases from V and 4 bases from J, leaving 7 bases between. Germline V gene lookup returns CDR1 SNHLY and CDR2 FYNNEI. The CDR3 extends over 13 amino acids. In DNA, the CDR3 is TGTGCCAGCAGTGACAGTTTTAATCAGCCCCAGCATTTT. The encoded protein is CASSDSFNQPQHF.

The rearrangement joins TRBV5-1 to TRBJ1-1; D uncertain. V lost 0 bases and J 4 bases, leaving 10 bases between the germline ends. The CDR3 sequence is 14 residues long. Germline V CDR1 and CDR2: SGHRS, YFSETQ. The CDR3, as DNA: TGCGCCAGCAGCTTGGACGGGTTGGGCACTGAAGCTTTCTTT. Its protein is CASSLDGLGTEAFF.

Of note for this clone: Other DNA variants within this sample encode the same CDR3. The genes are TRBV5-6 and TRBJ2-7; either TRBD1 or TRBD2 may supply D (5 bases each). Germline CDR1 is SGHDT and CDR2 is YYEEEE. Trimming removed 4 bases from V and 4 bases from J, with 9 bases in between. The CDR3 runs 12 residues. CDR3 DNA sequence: TGTGCCAGCAGCCTGGGGACGTACGAGCAGTACTTC. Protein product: CASSLGTYEQYF.

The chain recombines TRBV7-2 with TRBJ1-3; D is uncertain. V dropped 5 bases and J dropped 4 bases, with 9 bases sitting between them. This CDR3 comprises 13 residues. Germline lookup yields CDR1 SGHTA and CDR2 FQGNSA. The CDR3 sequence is CASSPEPGNTIYF. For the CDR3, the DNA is TGTGCCAGCAGCCCGGAACCAGGAAACACCATATATTTT.

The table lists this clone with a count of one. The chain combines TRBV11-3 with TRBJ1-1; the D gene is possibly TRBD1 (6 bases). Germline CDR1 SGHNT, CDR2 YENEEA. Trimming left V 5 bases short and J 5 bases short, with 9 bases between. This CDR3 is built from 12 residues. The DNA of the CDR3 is TGTGCCAGCAGCCAAGGGGGGACTGAAGCTTTCTTT. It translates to CASSQGGTEAFF. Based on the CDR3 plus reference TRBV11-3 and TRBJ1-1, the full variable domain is EAGVVQSPRYKIIEKKQPVAFWCNPISGHNTLYWYLQNLGQGPELLIRYENEEAVDDSQLPKDRFSAERLKGVDSTLKIQPAELGDSAVYLCASSQGGTEAFFGQGTRLTVV.

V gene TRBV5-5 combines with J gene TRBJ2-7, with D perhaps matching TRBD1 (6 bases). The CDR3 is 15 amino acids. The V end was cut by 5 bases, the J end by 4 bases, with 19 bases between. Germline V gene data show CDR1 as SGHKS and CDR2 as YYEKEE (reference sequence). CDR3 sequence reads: CASRLGTQGLYEQYF. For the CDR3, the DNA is TGTGCCAGCAGGCTCGGGACACAAGGATTATACGAGCAGTACTTC.